A single sample gave rise to the 3 T cell receptor beta chains below, sequenced in a study of blood T cells in healthy people across ages. Alongside a J-beta primer mix, a sample-barcoded 5' primer served in a second PCR lasting about 6 to 12 cycles. TCRdb processed the 5' RACE reads anew with MiXCR; each CDR3 protein has one entry. The data contain 600,000 to 850,000 distinct CDR3 sequences, around 25% of them singletons. This same sample was also part of a study on T cells of mothers and their children.

Sequenced sample: blood. The receptors here all came from a boy aged 5-17 years in good health.

The sample holds a few counts of this clonotype. Germline and junction disagree at one end, which may indicate a read error. The V and J genes are TRBV29-1 and TRBJ2-7; D uncertain. The CDR3 consists of 13 residues. CDR1 and CDR2 (germline): SQVTM, ANQGSEA. The chain's CDR3 is CSAERDGEYEQYF. CDR3 sequence (DNA): TGCAGCGCTGAAAGGGATGGGGAATACGAGCAGTACTTC.

A remark on this clonotype: One end of the junction is discordant with germline, which a read error may explain. V is TRBV4-2 and J is TRBJ2-1; maybe TRBD2 (5 bases). Germline V gene data show CDR1 as LGHNA and CDR2 as YNFKEQ. This CDR3 is 15 amino acids long. The CDR3 loop is CASRSGRSSYNEQFF. The DNA for the CDR3 is TGTGCCAGTCGAAGCGGCCGGAGCTCCTACAACGAGCAGTTCTTC.

This clonotype was counted between two and nine times. The genes are TRBV15 and TRBJ2-1; D is unresolved. The CDR3 spans 16 residues. CDR1 LNHNV and CDR2 YYDKDF come from the germline V gene (reference sequence). V lost 5 bases and J lost 2, with 16 bases in between. The CDR3 spells CATSREAQGPYNEQFF. Written as DNA, the CDR3 is TGTGCCACCAGCCGCGAAGCTCAAGGACCCTACAATGAGCAGTTCTTC.